This TCR beta chain comes out of a study of identical twins (dated by TCRdb to about 2016). With regard to the full study: The study deep-sequenced TCR alpha and beta repertoires from monozygotic twins, unrelated adults of various ages and cord blood to test whether fetal clonotypes persist. To rule out contamination, replicate twin experiments were performed at different times with different library preparation protocols. General conclusions and limits of the study: Because the same donors could not be followed over many years, the conclusions depended on cross-sectional statistical analysis. Abundant cord blood beta clonotypes carried fewer insertions; young adult naive repertoires showed a weaker similar trend, while memory repertoires showed none. Invariant T cells such as MAIT and iNKT could partly confound zero-insertion analyses, although diverse VJ usage argued against such confounding for most clonotypes. The excess sharing between twins in beta out-of-frame sequences was weaker because fewer shared sequences reduced the signal-to-noise ratio. In monozygotic twins, out-of-frame TCR alpha sharing was systematically underestimated by recombination models, although the models agreed with sharing between unrelated individuals. Compared with coincidental sharing between unrelated individuals, an excess of low generation-probability sequences was observed among out-of-frame TCR alpha sequences shared between twins.

All donors were healthy Caucasians. V loses 5 bases, J loses 4 bases, and the germline ends lie 12 bases apart. From the germline V gene (reference sequence), CDR1 is MNHEY and CDR2 is SMNVEV. The CDR3 runs 14 residues from the cysteine to the phenylalanine. The CDR3 DNA has 42 bases and is translated from base 1. Receptor libraries were prepared by 5' RACE. Sequenced on an Illumina HiSeq 2000. Template switching introduced a universal primer binding site; the final cDNA contained a unique molecular identifier, enabling accurate counting of TCR cDNA molecules. Specific primers in the conserved constant-segment region were used to synthesize first-strand cDNA for TCR alpha and beta chains. Each cDNA library was double barcoded, with a SMART-Mk sample barcode plus Illumina barcodes, to control for contamination. Two successive PCR steps introduced TruSeq adapter sequences along with Illumina sample barcodes. TCR alpha and beta cDNA libraries were sequenced on the Illumina HiSeq platform with custom primers. On the study's bioinformatics: MiGEC processed the raw reads to extract unique molecular identifiers, while MiXCR was used to determine the CDR3 positions. Recombination models were inferred per individual with the repgenHMM and IGoR tools using an EM algorithm. The tcR package in R was used for shared clonotype analysis, with sharing normalized by the product of cloneset sizes. Out-of-frame nonproductive sequences were analyzed to study raw recombination free of thymic and clonal selection effects. The public reads were run again by TCRdb, first through fastp at Q25 and then through MiXCR, and only productive beta chains were kept. Identical CDR3 protein sequences are pooled into one entry, listed with their most common genes and DNA. The V and J calls here are based on TCRdb, not the publication. The sample includes around 1.7 million distinct CDR3 sequences, with roughly 35% observed a single time. 0.27% of the sample goes to the ten largest clones.

A word on this clonotype: No cognate antigen has been identified for it. No quality values exist for individual bases; no much larger clone is one base distant.

The receptor was derived from a newborn girl in good health. The V gene is TRBV27 and the J gene is TRBJ2-1; no D gene can be assigned with confidence. Sequenced input: cord blood. The encoded CDR3 is CASSILREYNEQFF. The nucleotide sequence reads as follows: TGTGCCAGCAGTATACTCCGAGAATACAATGAGCAGTTCTTC.